These T cell receptor beta chains were read from a single sample in a study of response to subunit inactivated influenza vaccine. TCRdb used MiXCR to reprocess the RT-PCR reads, holding one entry per CDR3 protein. Seen here are about 700,000 distinct CDR3 sequences, approximately 14% observed once, and the top ten hold roughly 10%. The sample in question was PBMCs from blood, obtained approximately 12 days after vaccination. The receptors were gathered from a man aged 50-60 years who received an inactivated influenza vaccine. Both conserved end residues are part of each CDR3. A D gene is named only where the DNA matches it firmly. The listing skips clone size in some rows; elsewhere it reads once, few, many or a size class.

V	size	D	J	CDR3	DNA
TRBV7-2	once	TRBD1	TRBJ2-7	CASRPTGTGGRGEQYF	TGTGCCAGCAGACCAACCGGGACAGGTGGCCGGGGCGAGCAGTACTTC
TRBV28	NA	NA	TRBJ2-4	CASCRWAEKNIQYF	TGTGCCAGCTGCCGCTGGGCGGAGAAAAACATTCAGTACTTC
TRBV4-2	once	NA	TRBJ2-7	CASSQGEGFYEQYF	TGTGCCAGCAGCCAAGGCGAAGGTTTCTACGAGCAGTACTTC
TRBV10-3	few	TRBD2	TRBJ2-1	CAISGLAGRYNEQFF	TGTGCCATCAGTGGACTAGCTGGACGGTACAATGAGCAGTTCTTC
TRBV5-1	NA	NA	TRBJ1-4	CASSLDSLSGEKLFF	TGCGCCAGCAGCCTTGACAGCCTGAGTGGTGAAAAACTGTTTTTT
TRBV3-1	NA	TRBD1	TRBJ2-7	CASSQGGTGRAYEQYF	TGTGCCAGCAGCCAAGGTGGGACAGGTAGAGCCTACGAGCAGTACTTC
TRBV25-1	few	NA	TRBJ2-5	CASSEWTELQETQYF	TGTGCCAGCAGTGAATGGACGGAACTCCAAGAGACCCAGTACTTC
TRBV20-1	NA	TRBD2	TRBJ2-3	CSAHDPQLAGTDTQYF	TGCAGTGCTCACGACCCTCAACTAGCGGGCACAGATACGCAGTATTTT
TRBV28	NA	TRBD1	TRBJ2-7	CASSPDREGYEQYF	TGTGCCAGCAGCCCCGACAGGGAAGGCTACGAGCAGTACTTC
TRBV25-1	NA	NA	TRBJ1-2	CASSTGTSGYTF	TGTGCCAGCAGTACTGGGACTAGTGGCTACACCTTC
TRBV7-2	few	TRBD2	TRBJ2-3	CASSFYSGTTDTQYF	TGTGCCAGCAGCTTTTATAGCGGGACCACAGATACGCAGTATTTT
TRBV6-5	many	NA	TRBJ1-5	CASSYSGGLLQPQHF	TGTGCCAGCAGTTACTCAGGGGGATTACTTCAGCCCCAGCATTTT
TRBV11-1	NA	NA	TRBJ2-1	CASSARNEQFF	TGTGCCAGCAGCGCCCGGAATGAGCAGTTCTTC
TRBV5-1	NA	NA	TRBJ2-5	CASGLSSQETQYF	TGCGCCAGCGGACTATCCTCCCAAGAGACCCAGTACTTC
TRBV6-2/TRBV6-3	NA	NA	TRBJ2-2	CASSYWPGELFF	TGTGCCAGCAGTTACTGGCCCGGGGAGCTGTTTTTT
TRBV11-2	NA	NA	TRBJ2-3	CASSLDRGRGYTDTQYF	TGTGCCAGCAGCTTAGATCGGGGCCGGGGGTACACAGATACGCAGTATTTT
TRBV27	NA	NA	TRBJ2-2	CASSWVAPNTGELFF	TGTGCCAGCAGTTGGGTTGCTCCGAACACCGGGGAGCTGTTTTTT